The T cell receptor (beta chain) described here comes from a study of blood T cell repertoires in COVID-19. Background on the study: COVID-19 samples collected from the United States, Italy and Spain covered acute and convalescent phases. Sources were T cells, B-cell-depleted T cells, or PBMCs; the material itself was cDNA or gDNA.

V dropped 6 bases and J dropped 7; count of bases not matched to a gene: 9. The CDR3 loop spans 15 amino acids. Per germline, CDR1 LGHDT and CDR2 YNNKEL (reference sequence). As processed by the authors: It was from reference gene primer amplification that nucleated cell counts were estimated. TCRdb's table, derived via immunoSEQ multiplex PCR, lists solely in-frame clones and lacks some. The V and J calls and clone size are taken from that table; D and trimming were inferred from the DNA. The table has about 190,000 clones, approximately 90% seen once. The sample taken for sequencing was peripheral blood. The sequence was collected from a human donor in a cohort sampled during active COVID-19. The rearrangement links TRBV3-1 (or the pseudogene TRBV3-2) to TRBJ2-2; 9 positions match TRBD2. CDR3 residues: CASRDSGRFNGELFF. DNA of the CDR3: TGTGCCAGCAGGGATAGCGGGAGATTCAACGGGGAGCTGTTTTTT.